Listed below are T cell receptor beta chains from one sample, sequenced in a study of molecular identifiers for immune sequencing clone quantification. TCRdb recomputed calls from the PCR reads with MiXCR, one row per CDR3 protein. In the table there are around 320,000 distinct CDR3 sequences, roughly 24% of which are singletons. The specimen sequenced was naive CD8+ T cells from blood, with Jurkat cell RNA spiked in. These receptors were collected from a human donor in good health. Some libraries in this study had Jurkat cell RNA spiked in. The CDR3 runs from the conserved cysteine through the conserved F or W. D genes are given only for firm matches. Clone size is not always given. Where it is, it says once, few, many or a class for expanded clones.

clone_size,j_call,d_call,cdr3_length,v_call,cdr3_aa,cdr3_nt
many,TRBJ1-5,TRBD1,15,TRBV2,CASSDGTGSNQPQHF,TGTGCCAGCAGTGATGGGACAGGGAGCAATCAGCCCCAGCATTTT
-,TRBJ2-5,TRBD1,15,TRBV11-2,CASSFPGQDQETQYF,TGTGCCAGCAGCTTTCCTGGACAGGACCAAGAGACCCAGTACTTC
few,TRBJ2-2,-,15,TRBV5-4,CASSGGPTSTGELFF,TGTGCCAGCAGCGGAGGACCTACTAGCACCGGGGAGCTGTTTTTT
-,TRBJ2-7,-,14,TRBV28,CASSLRGGAYEQYF,TGTGCCAGCAGTTTAAGGGGGGGGGCCTACGAGCAGTACTTC
few,TRBJ2-1,-,14,TRBV4-3,CASTPTGRLAEQFF,TGCGCCAGCACCCCGACAGGGAGGCTTGCTGAGCAGTTCTTC
many,TRBJ2-7,TRBD2,15,TRBV7-2,CASSLDAGGIAEQYF,TGTGCCAGCAGCTTGGACGCGGGGGGGATAGCCGAGCAGTACTTC
-,TRBJ2-3,TRBD1,15,TRBV12-3/TRBV12-4,CASSRETGSGDTQYF,TGTGCCAGCAGTCGCGAGACAGGGTCCGGGGATACGCAGTATTTT
-,TRBJ2-7,-,14,TRBV3-1,CASSQVSGSYEQYF,TGTGCCAGCAGCCAAGTGTCGGGCAGCTACGAGCAGTACTTC
many,TRBJ1-5,-,15,TRBV12-3/TRBV12-4,CASSLAWGSDQPQHF,TGTGCCAGCAGTTTAGCGTGGGGTTCGGATCAGCCCCAGCATTTT
few,TRBJ2-7,-,16,TRBV7-6,CASSPRTAISTTEQYF,TGTGCCAGCAGCCCCCGGACAGCAATTTCTACTACCGAGCAGTACTTC
-,TRBJ2-3,-,17,TRBV4-3,CASSQDSDRWGTDTRYF,TGCGCCAGCAGCCAAGATTCTGACAGATGGGGCACAGATACGCGGTATTTT
-,TRBJ2-2,TRBD2,16,TRBV15,CATSSRTSGGTGELFF,TGTGCCACCAGCAGTAGGACTAGCGGGGGAACCGGGGAGCTGTTTTTT
many,TRBJ1-1,TRBD1,14,TRBV7-9,CASSTGQGQTEAFF,TGTGCCAGCAGCACTGGACAGGGGCAAACTGAAGCTTTCTTT
many,TRBJ2-5,TRBD1,14,TRBV28,CAGSTGTGKETQYF,TGTGCCGGATCAACCGGGACAGGGAAAGAGACCCAGTACTTC
-,TRBJ2-7,TRBD1,18,TRBV28,CASSSPPRSGQGANEQYF,TGTGCCAGCAGTTCCCCGCCCCGGTCGGGACAGGGGGCCAACGAGCAGTACTTC
-,TRBJ1-2,TRBD1,18,TRBV4-1,CASSQDSGQVLIGYGYTF,TGCGCCAGCAGCCAAGATTCCGGACAGGTCCTTATTGGCTATGGCTACACCTTC
few,TRBJ2-3,-,14,TRBV24-1,CATSDGPSTDTQYF,TGTGCCACCAGTGATGGACCCAGCACAGATACGCAGTATTTT
-,TRBJ1-5,TRBD1,17,TRBV7-6,CASSETGGLYSNQPQHF,TGTGCCAGCAGCGAGACAGGGGGCCTATATAGCAATCAGCCCCAGCATTTT
-,TRBJ2-7,-,15,TRBV4-3,CASSQETGVGYEQYF,TGCGCCAGCAGCCAAGAAACAGGTGTTGGGTACGAGCAGTACTTC
-,TRBJ2-7,-,14,TRBV7-9,CASSLAATNYEQYF,TGTGCCAGCAGCTTAGCAGCAACTAACTACGAGCAGTACTTC
many,TRBJ2-5,-,13,TRBV7-2,CASSDTYQETQYF,TGTGCCAGCAGCGACACGTACCAAGAGACCCAGTACTTC
many,TRBJ2-7,-,14,TRBV10-3,CAISEYWGTYEQYF,TGTGCCATCAGTGAATATTGGGGAACCTACGAGCAGTACTTC
many,TRBJ2-3,-,14,TRBV12-5,CASGWAGGPNWQYF,TGTGCTAGTGGTTGGGCCGGGGGCCCCAATTGGCAGTATTTT
-,TRBJ1-5,-,15,TRBV11-2,CASSLNQAGNQPQHF,TGTGCCAGCAGCTTAAATCAAGCGGGGAATCAGCCCCAGCATTTT
many,TRBJ2-3,TRBD2,18,TRBV7-9,CASSLLVGGSTRTDTQYF,TGTGCCAGCAGCTTATTAGTGGGCGGGAGCACCCGCACAGATACGCAGTATTTT
-,TRBJ1-1,-,16,TRBV11-2,CASSPQSAGLGTEAFF,TGTGCCAGCAGCCCACAGAGTGCAGGGCTGGGCACTGAAGCTTTCTTT
few,TRBJ2-3,-,16,TRBV20-1,CSARDWKGPSTDTQYF,TGCAGTGCTAGAGATTGGAAGGGGCCCAGCACAGATACGCAGTATTTT
many,TRBJ2-7,-,13,TRBV28,CASSFLPGPEQYF,TGTGCCAGCAGTTTCTTGCCGGGGCCCGAGCAGTACTTC
-,TRBJ2-7,-,13,TRBV4-1,CASSEQFSYEQYF,TGCGCCAGCAGCGAACAGTTCTCCTACGAGCAGTACTTC
-,TRBJ1-2,TRBD1,15,TRBV5-6,CASSWDRGHNYGYTF,TGTGCCAGCAGCTGGGACAGGGGGCACAACTATGGCTACACCTTC
-,TRBJ2-3,TRBD2,16,TRBV6-2/TRBV6-3,CASSYDERGGTDTQYF,TGTGCCAGCAGTTACGATGAGCGGGGGGGCACAGATACGCAGTATTTT
-,TRBJ2-7,TRBD2,20,TRBV10-2,CASRGFSIAGGPLDPDEQYF,TGCGCCAGCAGGGGATTCAGTATAGCGGGGGGGCCACTAGATCCGGACGAGCAGTACTTC
-,TRBJ2-3,TRBD2,18,TRBV28,CASSLWGTSGRTTDTQYF,TGTGCCAGCAGTTTATGGGGGACTAGCGGGAGAACCACAGATACGCAGTATTTT
-,TRBJ2-5,TRBD1,14,TRBV3-1,CASSPDRAQETQYF,TGTGCCAGCAGCCCTGACAGGGCTCAAGAGACCCAGTACTTC
few,TRBJ2-4,-,14,TRBV27,CASSLRGSESIQYF,TGTGCCAGCAGTTTACGCGGGTCAGAGAGCATTCAGTACTTC
-,TRBJ2-5,-,14,TRBV3-1,CASSPPGKGKTQYF,TGTGCCAGCAGCCCCCCAGGGAAGGGGAAGACCCAGTACTTC
many,TRBJ1-1,-,14,TRBV14,CASSQDQMNTEAFF,TGTGCCAGCAGCCAAGACCAGATGAACACTGAAGCTTTCTTT
many,TRBJ2-7,-,15,TRBV28,CASTAGLAIGYEQYF,TGTGCCAGCACCGCGGGGCTAGCTATCGGCTACGAGCAGTACTTC
few,TRBJ2-2,TRBD1,15,TRBV19,CASTLGQGITGELFF,TGTGCCAGTACCTTGGGACAGGGGATTACCGGGGAGCTGTTTTTT
many,TRBJ2-7,-,14,TRBV4-3,CASSQDQMGYEQYF,TGCGCCAGCAGCCAAGATCAGATGGGCTACGAGCAGTACTTC
-,TRBJ2-7,-,16,TRBV20-1,CSARDIPRHSLGEQYF,TGCAGTGCTAGAGATATCCCGCGCCACAGCTTGGGAGAGCAGTACTTC
-,TRBJ2-7,TRBD1,13,TRBV28,CASSFRGLYEQYF,TGTGCCAGCAGTTTCAGGGGGCTCTACGAGCAGTACTTC
-,TRBJ1-5,-,14,TRBV7-9,CASSQGFGNQPQHF,TGTGCCAGCAGCCAGGGGTTTGGAAATCAGCCCCAGCATTTT
many,TRBJ2-5,TRBD1,14,TRBV28,CASSQWDSQETQYF,TGTGCCAGCAGTCAATGGGACAGTCAAGAGACCCAGTACTTC
many,TRBJ2-5,-,14,TRBV7-9,CASSRIFEGETQYF,TGTGCCAGCAGCCGGATCTTTGAGGGGGAGACCCAGTACTTC
many,TRBJ1-1,-,15,TRBV29-1,CSVDSPIIMNTEAFF,TGCAGCGTTGACAGTCCGATAATAATGAACACTGAAGCTTTCTTT
few,TRBJ1-2,-,17,TRBV28,CASSLLVPSSTNYGYTF,TGTGCCAGCAGTTTATTAGTCCCATCCAGCACTAACTATGGCTACACCTTC
many,TRBJ2-7,-,14,TRBV5-4,CASSASPGAYEQYF,TGTGCCAGCAGCGCATCACCCGGGGCCTACGAGCAGTACTTC
few,TRBJ1-1,TRBD1,17,TRBV6-2/TRBV6-3,CASSYYRGGGRGTEAFF,TGTGCCAGCAGTTATTACCGCGGAGGGGGCAGGGGGACTGAAGCTTTCTTT
few,TRBJ1-5,-,15,TRBV7-9,CASSLGPTGHQPQHF,TGTGCCAGCAGCTTAGGACCGACAGGCCATCAGCCCCAGCATTTT
many,TRBJ2-1,TRBD2,14,TRBV11-2,CASSSLGGPGEQFF,TGTGCCAGCAGCTCCCTGGGAGGGCCAGGTGAGCAGTTCTTC